This T cell receptor beta chain is from a study of blood T cells in healthy people across ages. Then a second PCR, running about 6 to 12 cycles, was carried out with a sample-barcoded 5' primer and a J-beta primer mix. One entry per CDR3 protein results from TCRdb running MiXCR on the 5' RACE reads. The table records around 850,000 distinct CDR3 sequences, roughly 35% of them present only once. Regarding the study as a whole: Diversity of TCR beta correlated strongly with naive T cell percentage. Long-lived donors had more naive CD4+ cells and higher diversity than aged donors.

J was trimmed by 7 bases and V by 1 base; bases with no gene match: 6. CDR3 length: 15 amino acids. With each sample, at least 5 micrograms of total RNA were extracted. At least ten counts were recorded for this clonotype. Its cognate antigen is unknown. The TCR was taken from a man between 18 and 29 years old in good health. This chain uses TRBV12-3 or TRBV12-4 with TRBJ2-1; 8 bases agree with TRBD1. Material: blood. The CDR3 loop reads CASSLGQGAWNEQFF. CDR3 in DNA: TGTGCCAGCAGTTTAGGGCAGGGGGCATGGAATGAGCAGTTCTTC.